Presented here are 28 T cell receptor beta chains from one specimen sequenced in a study of control samples from healthy donors and cancer patients. Only in-frame clones appear in the TCRdb table, and some are missing; sequencing was by immunoSEQ multiplex PCR. The sample has 25,000 to 30,000 clones; roughly 89% are singletons. Sample: PBMCs. These TCRs come from a woman aged 40 to 50 with lung cancer.

The chain links TRBV9 to TRBJ1-6; D not resolved. The V gene lost 0 bases and the J gene lost 10 bases, with 14 bases spanning the gap. CDR1 is SGDLS, CDR2 YYNGEE, per germline. The CDR3 covers 15 residues. This chain's CDR3 is CASSVEPAQLSPLHF. CDR3 DNA sequence: TGTGCCAGCAGCGTAGAACCCGCGCAGCTATCACCCCTCCACTTT.

This chain connects TRBV9 to TRBJ2-2; D uncertain. Between the trimmed V and J ends, which lost 4 bases and 4 bases, there was a span of 17 bases. CDR1 and CDR2 (germline): SGDLS, YYNGEE. The CDR3 loop spans 16 amino acids. CDR3 DNA sequence: TGTGCCAGCAGCCCCCGGGCCGATATTTTCACCGGGGAGCTGTTTTTT. Its protein is CASSPRADIFTGELFF.

The chain is built from TRBV7-2 and TRBJ1-2; D unresolved. Germline V gene sequence: CDR1 SGHTA, CDR2 FQGNSA. This CDR3 is 14 amino acids long. V was trimmed by 5 bases and J by 4 bases, leaving 14 bases between them. CDR3 region: CASSPRIKGYGYTF. The CDR3 region has the DNA TGTGCCAGCAGCCCCAGGATTAAGGGCTATGGCTACACCTTC.

This clone was recorded once. V usage is TRBV7-2 and J usage is TRBJ2-1, with 8 positions matching TRBD1. There are 16 residues in the CDR3. The V and J ends lost 4 bases and 0 bases, in that order; junction bases with no gene match: 5. Germline-derived CDR1 and CDR2 are SGHTA and FQGNSA. The CDR3 is CASSSRTGSSYNEQFF. In DNA form, the CDR3 reads TGTGCCAGCAGCTCACGGACAGGGAGCTCCTACAATGAGCAGTTCTTC.

This clone was counted only a few times. The chain is built from TRBV7-9 and TRBJ1-2, with D possibly TRBD1 on 5 matching bases. Germline V gives CDR1 SEHNR, CDR2 FQNEAQ (reference sequence). The length of the CDR3 is 13 residues. The ends were cut back, 5 bases at V and 4 bases at J, with 11 bases in the middle. The CDR3 is CASSLGGSYGYTF. The DNA for the CDR3 is TGTGCCAGCAGCCTGGGGGGGAGCTATGGCTACACCTTC.

The chain has TRBV6-5 and TRBJ2-7; possible D gene TRBD1, 5 bases. The CDR3 totals 14 residues. Germline V gene lookup returns CDR1 MNHEY and CDR2 SVGAGI. Trimming removed 6 bases at V and 3 bases at J, with 15 bases between. The CDR3: CASRFRALFYEQYF. The CDR3 nucleotides are TGTGCCAGCAGGTTCAGGGCGCTCTTCTACGAGCAGTACTTC.

This rearrangement joins TRBV6-2 or TRBV6-3 to TRBJ2-6; TRBD1 might be the D (6 bases). Germline values: CDR1 MNHEY, CDR2 SVGEGT. V gave up 4 bases and J gave up 2 bases, with 6 bases separating them. The CDR3 has 14 residues. CDR3 region: CASSWDTGANVLTF. As DNA, the CDR3 is TGTGCCAGCAGTTGGGACACTGGGGCCAACGTCCTGACTTTC.

V gene TRBV2 combines with J gene TRBJ2-7, with 7 nucleotides matching TRBD2. Trimming cost V 2 bases and J 8 bases; bases outside gene matches: 3. CDR1 is SNHLY and CDR2 is FYNNEI in the germline V gene. CDR3 length: 12 residues. The chain's CDR3 is CASSESAGKQYF. The CDR3 coding sequence is TGTGCCAGCAGTGAATCAGCGGGGAAGCAGTACTTC.

DNA for the CDR3: TGTGCCAGCAGCCAAGAGGTTGGGGGGCAAGAGACCCAGTACTTC. Its translation is CASSQEVGGQETQYF. The chain links TRBV3-1 (or the pseudogene TRBV3-2) to TRBJ2-5; the D gene is possibly TRBD2 (6 bases). Germline V gene lookup returns CDR1 LGHDT and CDR2 YNNKEL (reference sequence). This CDR3 has 15 amino acids. V lost 0 bases to trimming and J lost 2 bases, with 10 bases between them.

CDR3 sequence: CATSDLRGNTIYF. The DNA for the CDR3 is TGTGCCACCAGTGATTTGCGGGGAAACACCATATATTTT. The chain couples TRBV24-1 to TRBJ1-3; D is unclear. The CDR3 length is 13 residues. Germline lookup yields CDR1 KGHDR and CDR2 SFDVKD. V was trimmed by 0 bases and J by 4 bases, leaving 3 bases between them.

In nucleotides, the CDR3 is TGTGCCAGCAGCCCAGCGAGGAATCAGCCCCAGCATTTT. This translates into CASSPARNQPQHF. The genes are TRBV3-1 (or the pseudogene TRBV3-2) and TRBJ1-5; unclear D gene. V dropped 4 bases and J dropped 4 bases, with 8 bases sitting between them. Germline V CDR1 and CDR2: LGHDT, YNNKEL (reference sequence). The CDR3 sequence is 13 residues long.

The chain couples TRBV5-4 to TRBJ2-5; no definite D call. Per germline, CDR1 SGHNT and CDR2 YYREEE (reference sequence). Trimming took 6 bases from V and 1 from J, leaving 10 bases between them. The CDR3 is made up of 13 amino acids. CDR3 nucleotides: TGTGCCAGCACCGAGGACGGCCAAGAGACCCAGTACTTC. Protein sequence: CASTEDGQETQYF.

The gene calls are TRBV5-1 and TRBJ2-3; the match to TRBD2 covers 13 bases. This CDR3 has 16 amino acids. V lost 3 bases and J lost 5; bases outside the gene matches: 6. The germline gives CDR1 SGHRS, CDR2 YFSETQ. CDR3 loop: CASSSGLAGKVDTQYF. The CDR3 coding sequence is TGCGCCAGCAGCTCGGGACTAGCGGGGAAGGTAGATACGCAGTATTTT. Filled out from reference TRBV5-1 and TRBJ2-3, the complete variable domain reads KAGVTQTPRYLIKTRGQQVTLSCSPISGHRSVSWYQQTPGQGLQFLFEYFSETQRNKGNFPGRFSGRQFSNSRSEMNVSTLELGDSALYLCASSSGLAGKVDTQYFGPGTRLTVL.

V usage is TRBV15 and J usage is TRBJ1-6; no firm D call. The V end was cut by 5 bases, the J end by 7 bases, with 9 bases between. Germline V CDR1 and CDR2: LNHNV, YYDKDF (reference sequence). This CDR3 is built from 13 residues. DNA for the CDR3: TGTGCCACCAGCGGGTCCAGAAATTCACCCCTCCACTTT. Residues: CATSGSRNSPLHF.

This chain uses TRBV5-6 with TRBJ1-6; TRBD1 matches 7 bases. The CDR3 is made up of 13 amino acids. CDR1 SGHDT and CDR2 YYEEEE come from the germline V gene. V lost 4 bases and J lost 10; bases outside the gene matches: 5. DNA for the CDR3: TGTGCCAGCAGCAAAACAGGGGACTCACCCCTCCACTTT. It is translated as CASSKTGDSPLHF.

The CDR3 bases are TGTGCCAGCAGCGTCGGACAGGGGGTAAATTCACCCCTCCACTTT. Its translation: CASSVGQGVNSPLHF. This chain joins TRBV9 and TRBJ1-6, with TRBD1 matching 10 bases. CDR3 length: 15 amino acids. V was clipped by 2 bases and J by 7 bases; unmatched bases: 3. Germline V gene lookup returns CDR1 SGDLS and CDR2 YYNGEE.

The V and J genes are TRBV7-8 and TRBJ1-5; 8 bases line up with TRBD1. Germline V gene data show CDR1 as SGHVS and CDR2 as FQNEAQ. With 4 bases clipped from V and 4 bases from J, the junction kept 3 bases outside the gene matches. This CDR3 is built from 14 residues. The DNA of the CDR3 is TGTGCCAGCAGCTCCGGGACAGGTAATCAGCCCCAGCATTTT. Amino acid sequence: CASSSGTGNQPQHF.

The chain joins TRBV12-3 or TRBV12-4 to TRBJ1-6; D is unclear. The V and J ends lost 3 bases and 6 bases respectively, with 3 bases between them. The CDR3 spans 12 residues. The CDR3 nucleotides are TGTGCCAGCAGTTTGCCTAATTCACCCCTCCACTTT. Translating gives CASSLPNSPLHF.

The chain links TRBV7-3 to TRBJ1-2; D gene uncertain. The V gene's germline CDR1 is SGHTA and CDR2 FQGTGA. V lost 5 bases, J lost 3 bases, and 13 bases lay in between. The CDR3 is made up of 14 amino acids. In nucleotides, the CDR3 is TGTGCCAGCAGCGCCCAACCGGGTGACTATGGCTACACCTTC. This sequence encodes CASSAQPGDYGYTF.

The chain recombines TRBV12-5 with TRBJ1-2; D gene uncertain. Germline CDR1 is LGHNT and CDR2 is FRNRAP. This CDR3 region has 14 residues. Trimming cost V 1 base and J 7 bases, with 13 bases left between them. The CDR3 is CASGLATLLGGYTF. As DNA, the CDR3 is TGTGCTAGTGGTTTGGCAACCCTTTTGGGTGGCTACACCTTC.

This chain links TRBV4-2 with TRBJ1-1, with unresolved D. The germline V and J ends were trimmed by 1 base and 9 bases, with 18 bases remaining between them. The CDR3 sequence is 15 residues long. Germline V lookup: CDR1 LGHNA, CDR2 YNFKEQ. CDR3 amino acids: CASSQVHTLGGKAFF. Written as DNA, the CDR3 is TGTGCCAGCAGCCAAGTTCACACGCTAGGAGGGAAAGCTTTCTTT.

The rearrangement joins TRBV10-2 to TRBJ1-5; D is uncertain. The germline gives CDR1 WSHSY, CDR2 SAAADI. V gave up 0 bases and J gave up 7 bases, with 10 bases separating them. The CDR3 totals 14 residues. The CDR3 is CASSESRSGQPQHF. The CDR3, as DNA: TGCGCCAGCAGTGAGTCTAGGTCTGGGCAGCCCCAGCATTTT.

The rearrangement links TRBV5-1 to TRBJ1-1; 8 bases are shared with TRBD1. The germline gives CDR1 SGHRS, CDR2 YFSETQ. The CDR3 is 11 amino acids. Trimming cost V 4 bases and J 9 bases; bases outside gene matches: 2. The DNA for the CDR3 is TGCGCCAGCAGCAGACAGGGGAAAGCTTTCTTT. Amino acid sequence: CASSRQGKAFF.

The rearrangement links TRBV19 to TRBJ1-5; D is unclear. CDR1 and CDR2 from the germline V gene are LNHDA and SQIVND (reference sequence). The V end lost 5 bases, the J end lost 7 bases, and 15 bases lay between the germline ends. This CDR3 contains 14 residues. The CDR3 DNA sequence: TGTGCCAGTAGTCCCACCCGGCTAGGGCAGCCCCAGCATTTT. It is translated as CASSPTRLGQPQHF.

The CDR3 region is CASSGFRDTETQYF. The CDR3 DNA sequence: TGTGCCAGCAGTGGGTTCCGGGACACGGAGACCCAGTACTTC. V and J are TRBV25-1 and TRBJ2-5; tentatively, D is TRBD1 (6 bases). This CDR3 has 14 amino acids. V lost 4 bases and J lost 5, with 14 bases in between. Germline loops: CDR1 MGHDK, CDR2 SYGVNS.

The chain is built from TRBV10-1 and TRBJ2-1; 10 positions agree with TRBD1. The CDR3 totals 15 residues. CDR1 is WNHNN, CDR2 SYGVQD, per germline (reference sequence). The J segment lost 6 bases and the V segment lost 6 bases, leaving 8 bases of the junction unmatched. CDR3 coding DNA: TGCGCCAGCAGCTCCGACAGGGGGCGAATCAATGAGCAGTTCTTC. Translated, it gives CASSSDRGRINEQFF.

V is TRBV4-1 and J is TRBJ2-3; D not certain. V shed 5 bases and J shed 6 bases, with 21 bases lying between them. CDR1 and CDR2 from the germline V gene are MGHRA and YSYEKL. This CDR3 has 16 residues. CDR3 bases: TGCGCCAGCAGCGGGCGCCCGGGCAGTTTGATGGATACGCAGTATTTT. Protein sequence: CASSGRPGSLMDTQYF.

The CDR3 DNA reads as TGTGCCAGCAGTTTGCTAACAGGGGGAGGGGAGACCCAGTACTTC. Translation: CASSLLTGGGETQYF. The V and J genes are TRBV28 and TRBJ2-5; the D gene is possibly TRBD1 (8 bases). CDR1 is MDHEN, CDR2 SYDVKM, per germline. The CDR3 consists of 15 residues. Trimming stripped 3 bases from V and 5 bases from J, with 16 bases between. Combining the CDR3 with reference TRBV28 and TRBJ2-5 gives the whole variable domain DVKVTQSSRYLVKRTGEKVFLECVQDMDHENMFWYRQDPGLGLRLIYFSYDVKMKEKGDIPEGYSVSREKKERFSLILESASTNQTSMYLCASSLLTGGGETQYFGPGTRLLVL.